This section outlines one TCR beta chain sequence together with its context. Its target is not known. Assay used: immunoSEQ multiplex PCR; TCRdb lists only in-frame clones, some missing. The table has roughly 100,000 clones, 60% to 85% seen once. These data come from a study of Ad26.COV2.S vaccination and SARS-CoV-2 variants. Study-level points and caveats: People who got the vaccine or the placebo had similar non-spike TCR breadth.

CDR1 and CDR2 from the germline V gene are SNHLY and FYNNEI. The CDR3 spans 13 residues. V lost 7 bases and J 4 bases, leaving 13 bases between the germline ends. This specimen consisted of peripheral blood, obtained after recovery from COVID-19. This chain joins TRBV2 and TRBJ1-2; no reliable D call. The TCR was taken from a human donor who had recovered from COVID-19. The chain's CDR3 is CASTEGQFYGYTF. The CDR3 bases are TGTGCCAGCACCGAAGGGCAGTTCTATGGCTACACCTTC.